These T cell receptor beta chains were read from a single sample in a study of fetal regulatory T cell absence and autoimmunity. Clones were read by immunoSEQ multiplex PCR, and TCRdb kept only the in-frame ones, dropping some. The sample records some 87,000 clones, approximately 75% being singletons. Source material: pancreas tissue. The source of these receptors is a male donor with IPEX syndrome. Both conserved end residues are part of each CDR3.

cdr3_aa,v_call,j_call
CASSRTGSGANVLTF,TRBV5-1,TRBJ2-6
CASSEEASYDSYNEQFF,TRBV10-1,TRBJ2-1
CASSVGTSAGELFF,TRBV9,TRBJ2-2
CASSEGGDNEQFF,TRBV6-1,TRBJ2-1
CASSGGRSDEQYF,TRBV25-1,TRBJ2-7
CASSYNSPLHF,TRBV6-6,TRBJ1-6
CASSSQRLAGGPSQETQYF,TRBV27,TRBJ2-5
CASSWDRPQETQYF,TRBV5-1,TRBJ2-5
CASSVSGGGGYTF,TRBV19,TRBJ1-2
CASSLELGASKRAFF,TRBV7-8,TRBJ1-1
CASSVVLDRLATNEKLFF,TRBV9,TRBJ1-4
CASSLGGSYQPQHF,TRBV13,TRBJ1-5
CASSVAQGLHTEAFF,TRBV9,TRBJ1-1
CASSLRSSGGDYEQYF,TRBV4-2,TRBJ2-7
CSVEDLPGLANTQYF,TRBV29-1,TRBJ2-3
CASSEGWQQPQHF,TRBV2,TRBJ1-5
CASSGLGTSDTYEQYF,TRBV11-2,TRBJ2-7
CASSLTSGVTGELFF,TRBV11-1,TRBJ2-2
CSVPKREGYNEQFF,TRBV29-1,TRBJ2-1
CASSSSKDRIKNIQYF,TRBV7-2,TRBJ2-4
CSVVLGQFYEQYF,TRBV29-1,TRBJ2-7
CASSLPSTDTQYF,TRBV5-6,TRBJ2-3
CASSAGAKEQFF,TRBV5-1,TRBJ2-1
CASSYEQYF,TRBV5-1,TRBJ2-7
CASSDRDRGQETQYF,TRBV4-2,TRBJ2-5
CASSRDYEQYF,TRBV4-2,TRBJ2-7
CASSPGLNYGYTF,TRBV14,TRBJ1-2
CSGGSADTQYF,TRBV20-1,TRBJ2-3
CASIGTVRGELFF,TRBV2,TRBJ2-2
CASSLSSDQQYF,TRBV7-9,TRBJ2-7
CASSWGPLYEQYF,TRBV27,TRBJ2-7
CASSRQGGGAEAFF,TRBV6-6,TRBJ1-1
CASSPGLAGAPSSYNEQFF,TRBV18,TRBJ2-1
CASSPREDTQYF,TRBV27,TRBJ2-3
CASSAEGTEAFF,TRBV9,TRBJ1-1
CASSSGTGYQETQYF,TRBV5-5,TRBJ2-5